This paragraph reports one TCR beta chain. These data originate in a study of blood T cell repertoires in COVID-19. At the level of the study: Italy, Spain and the United States were the sources of the convalescent and acute COVID-19 samples.

CDR1 MNHNY and CDR2 SVGAGI come from the germline V gene (reference sequence). Deletions cut 8 bases from V and 4 bases from J, with 11 bases between. CDR3 length: 12 amino acids. In the original processing: Amplification from reference gene primers served as the basis for estimated nucleated cell counts. This table comes from immunoSEQ multiplex PCR, and its TCRdb copy is limited to in-frame clones, with some not included. D and trimming come from the DNA, and the V and J calls and clone size come from that table. The sample gives 180,000 or so clones, approximately 85% of which show up once; just under 8.5% is in the top ten.

Sequenced sample: peripheral blood. The chain combines TRBV6-6 with TRBJ1-1; no definite D call. The TCR originated in a woman aged 55-69 years with acute or convalescent COVID-19. Here the CDR3 reads CASSGIVTEAFF. The CDR3 coding sequence is TGTGCCAGCTCGGGGATCGTCACTGAAGCTTTCTTT.